Described below is a single T cell receptor (beta chain) sequence and its context. The antigen remains undetermined. It was patients with CD8+CD57+ cell expansion by flow cytometry who were chosen for sequencing. There are 12 residues in the CDR3. The V gene lost 0 bases and the J gene lost 6 bases, with 9 bases spanning the gap. Germline V gives CDR1 GTSNPN, CDR2 SVGIG (reference sequence). The data derive from a study of CD8+CD57+ T cells in acquired aplastic anemia. Study in general: Sorted CD4+ and CD8+ cell DNA averaged around 3 ug. Notes on the study in general: Patients shared under 30 CD8+ CDR3 sequences with controls.

TCR beta VDJ and CDR3 profiling used genomic DNA as template. In TCRdb, the reads were re-called with MiXCR into one record per CDR3 protein. Of about 160,000 distinct CDR3 sequences listed, 71% were seen once; the top ten hold roughly half. The clonotype comes from a human donor with aplastic anemia. Source material: sorted CD4+, CD8+, or CD8+CD57+ T cells (not recorded which) from PBMCs. The chain joins TRBV30 to TRBJ2-7; weak D call: TRBD2 (6 bases). CDR3 coding DNA: TGTGCCTGGAGTGTCCAGGGAGGCGAGCAGTACTTC. Translation gives CAWSVQGGEQYF.